Listed here are 27 T cell receptor beta chains from one sample, sequenced in a study of CD8 T cells in Susac syndrome. Random hexamers served to reverse transcribe roughly 0.45 to 1 ug RNA. MiXCR was run by TCRdb on the immunoSEQ multiplex PCR reads, yielding one entry per CDR3 protein. In the table there are 100,000 to 150,000 distinct CDR3 sequences, around 94% of which are singletons. Sequencing was performed on CD4+ T cells from PBMCs. The receptors were gathered from a human donor with multiple sclerosis.

V gene TRBV30 combines with J gene TRBJ2-3; D might be TRBD2 (6 bases). Germline values: CDR1 GTSNPN, CDR2 SVGIG (reference sequence). This CDR3 is 14 amino acids long. V was shortened by 2 bases and J by 2 bases, with 11 bases between the two germline ends. The CDR3 nucleotides read TGTGCCTGGAGTCGAGGCGGGGCCACAGATACGCAGTATTTT. Translated: CAWSRGGATDTQYF.

The CDR3 loop reads CASGPGTRPYEQYF. As DNA, the CDR3 is TGCGCCAGCGGACCCGGGACTAGGCCTTACGAGCAGTACTTC. The chain has TRBV10-1 and TRBJ2-7; 8 positions agree with TRBD2. There are 14 residues in the CDR3. Germline CDR1 WNHNN, CDR2 SYGVQD (reference sequence). V was pared by 8 bases and J by 4 bases, with 10 bases of the junction left unmatched.

This rearrangement joins TRBV27 to TRBJ1-5; no reliable D call. The CDR3 is made up of 15 amino acids. Trimming took 5 bases from V and 0 from J, leaving 11 bases between them. The germline CDR1 and CDR2 sequences are MNHEY and SMNVEV (reference sequence). This chain's CDR3 is CASSLDSYSNQPQHF. The CDR3 DNA reads as TGTGCCAGCAGTCTGGACTCATATAGCAATCAGCCCCAGCATTTT.

The V gene is TRBV29-1, the J gene TRBJ2-1; D may be TRBD2 (6 bases). CDR3 length: 14 residues. Trimming removed 6 bases at V and 5 bases at J, with 17 bases between. CDR1 and CDR2 (germline): SQVTM, ANQGSEA. The CDR3 nucleotides are TGCAGCGTACCCCCGCGACTAGGGGACAATGAGCAGTTCTTC. It yields the protein CSVPPRLGDNEQFF.

The CDR3 sequence: CASSFRGTDYGYTF. CDR3 bases: TGTGCCAGCAGTTTCCGGGGAACGGATTATGGCTACACCTTC. The chain has TRBV12-3 or TRBV12-4 and TRBJ1-2; D not resolved. CDR3 size: 14 residues. Trimming cost V 3 bases and J 5 bases, with 13 bases left between them.

This clonotype is a singleton in its sample. The chain links TRBV29-1 to TRBJ2-7; D gene unclear. The CDR3 sequence is 14 residues long. CDR1 and CDR2 from the germline V gene are SQVTM and ANQGSEA. Deletions cut 3 bases from V and 1 base from J, with 13 bases between. The CDR3 protein is CSVEEQEGSYEQYF. CDR3 nucleotide sequence: TGCAGCGTTGAGGAGCAGGAAGGGTCCTACGAGCAGTACTTC.

The chain has TRBV12-3 or TRBV12-4 and TRBJ2-5; 7 nucleotides match TRBD2. This CDR3 has 15 amino acids. The V segment lost 2 bases and the J segment 4 bases; nucleotides outside the gene matches: 7. CDR3 coding DNA: TGTGCCAGCAGTTTAAGCCTCGGGGGGAGAGAGACCCAGTACTTC. Amino acid sequence: CASSLSLGGRETQYF.

The J gene is TRBJ1-2, the V gene TRBV20-1, with D maybe TRBD1 (6 bases). The CDR3 length is 13 residues. V gave up 2 bases and J gave up 4 bases, with 11 bases separating them. Germline V gives CDR1 DFQATT, CDR2 SNEGSKA (reference sequence). The CDR3 loop is CSARKGGFYGYTF. Here the CDR3 DNA reads TGCAGTGCTAGAAAGGGGGGATTCTATGGCTACACCTTC.

The V and J genes are TRBV6-5 and TRBJ2-7; D not certain. Trimming stripped 2 bases from V and 3 bases from J, with 8 bases between. The germline CDR1 and CDR2 sequences are MNHEY and SVGAGI. The CDR3 loop spans 13 amino acids. The DNA of the CDR3 is TGTGCCAGCAGTTACCGGCGGTTCTACGAGCAGTACTTC. It is translated as CASSYRRFYEQYF.

The chain couples TRBV5-1 to TRBJ2-7, with 12 bases fitting TRBD2. From germline, CDR1 is SGHRS and CDR2 YFSETQ. The CDR3 covers 18 residues. V lost 4 bases and J lost 1; bases outside the gene matches: 12. The CDR3 nucleotides are TGCGCCAGCAGCCCCCAAGGGCGGACTAGCGGGAATTCCTACGAGCAGTACTTC. As protein: CASSPQGRTSGNSYEQYF.

The chain couples TRBV7-9 to TRBJ2-7, with D unresolved. Germline loops: CDR1 SEHNR, CDR2 FQNEAQ (reference sequence). The V and J ends lost 4 bases and 3 bases respectively, with 7 bases between them. The CDR3 loop spans 12 amino acids. The CDR3 nucleotides are TGTGCCAGCAGCTCGGACGTCTACGAGCAGTACTTC. Translation: CASSSDVYEQYF.

The CDR3: CASSDRGGNQPQHF. The CDR3, as DNA: TGTGCCAGCAGTGACAGGGGTGGCAATCAGCCCCAGCATTTT. The chain recombines TRBV6-6 with TRBJ1-5; 8 bases map to TRBD1. V lost 5 bases to trimming and J lost 2 bases; unmatched junction nucleotides: 2. The CDR3 runs 14 residues. Germline V CDR1 and CDR2: MNHNY, SVGAGI (reference sequence).

The chain couples TRBV2 to TRBJ1-1, with D unclear. Germline V lookup: CDR1 SNHLY, CDR2 FYNNEI. The CDR3 runs 10 residues. Trimming shortened V by 6 bases and J by 4 bases, and 3 bases separated the two germline ends. CDR3 in DNA: TGTGCCAGCAGGTTCACTGAAGCTTTCTTT. This sequence encodes CASRFTEAFF.

The chain has TRBV6-5 and TRBJ2-1, with 9 bases that match TRBD2. Looked up from germline, CDR1 is MNHEY and CDR2 is SVGAGI. CDR3 length equals 16 residues. The V segment lost 2 bases and the J segment 6 bases; nucleotides outside the gene matches: 8. Here the CDR3 DNA reads TGTGCCAGCAGTTACGGGGGGCTAGCGGGATTCAATGAGCAGTTCTTC. Translating gives CASSYGGLAGFNEQFF.

This chain uses TRBV7-2 with TRBJ2-7; weak D call: TRBD1 (5 bases). CDR3 length: 15 residues. Germline V gives CDR1 SGHTA, CDR2 FQGNSA. The germline V and J ends were trimmed by 5 bases and 1 base, with 15 bases remaining between them. The CDR3 loop reads CASSLTATTSYEQYF. As DNA, the CDR3 is TGTGCCAGCAGCCTGACAGCGACGACTTCCTACGAGCAGTACTTC.

This chain links TRBV18 with TRBJ2-1, with TRBD2 matching 7 bases. The V gene end was trimmed by 1 base and the J gene end by 4 bases; junction bases not matched to a gene: 16. The CDR3 has 19 amino acids. Germline V gene sequence: CDR1 KGHSH, CDR2 LQKENI. The CDR3 is CASSPLFRPRDGRYNEQFF. The CDR3 DNA reads TGTGCCAGCTCACCACTGTTCAGGCCGAGGGACGGGAGGTACAATGAGCAGTTCTTC.

The chain uses TRBV25-1 and TRBJ1-6, with D uncertain. Trimming cost V 8 bases and J 0 bases, with 20 bases left between them. Looked up from germline, CDR1 is MGHDK and CDR2 is SYGVNS. The CDR3 is 18 amino acids. The CDR3 spells CASPREGHSYSYNSPLHF. The DNA for the CDR3 is TGTGCCAGCCCAAGGGAGGGTCACAGTTACTCCTATAATTCACCCCTCCACTTT.

The chain couples TRBV7-9 to TRBJ1-2; TRBD1 is a possible D gene (5 bases). Trimming pared 0 bases from V and 8 bases from J, leaving 13 bases between. The CDR3 covers 14 residues. Germline lookup yields CDR1 SEHNR and CDR2 FQNEAQ (reference sequence). The CDR3 nucleotides read TGTGCCAGCAGCTTAGCAGCTTTGGGGGAGGGCTACACCTTC. It codes for CASSLAALGEGYTF.

The CDR3 nucleotides read TGTGCCAGCAGCTTGGTTCGGAATCAGCCCCAGCATTTT. This encodes CASSLVRNQPQHF. V and J are TRBV5-4 and TRBJ1-5; D uncertain. The V gene lost 0 bases and the J gene lost 4 bases, with 5 bases spanning the gap. Per the germline V gene, CDR1 is SGHNT and CDR2 is YYREEE (reference sequence). This CDR3 spans 13 amino acids.

V and J are TRBV6-5 and TRBJ2-2, with D uncertain. V gave up 6 bases and J gave up 5 bases, with 7 bases separating them. Germline V CDR1 and CDR2: MNHEY, SVGAGI. This CDR3 has 12 residues. CDR3 DNA: TGTGCCAGCAGCGCCCAAACCGGGGAGCTGTTTTTT. It specifies CASSAQTGELFF.

The V gene is TRBV7-2, the J gene TRBJ1-2, with a weak D call TRBD1 (5 bases). The CDR3 has 13 amino acids. Between the trimmed V and J ends, which lost 9 bases and 2 bases, there was a span of 13 bases. CDR1 and CDR2 (germline): SGHTA, FQGNSA. CDR3 protein: CASSGLGNYGYTF. As DNA, the CDR3 is TGTGCCAGTTCAGGGCTCGGCAACTATGGCTACACCTTC.

The rearrangement joins TRBV5-6 to TRBJ1-2, with 8 nucleotides matching TRBD1. Germline CDR1 reads SGHDT; CDR2 reads YYEEEE. The CDR3 has 16 amino acids. V gave up 5 bases and J gave up 4 bases; unmatched junction bases: 13. CDR3: CASSYPGQERGYGYTF. CDR3 in DNA: TGTGCCAGCAGTTATCCGGGACAGGAACGCGGCTATGGCTACACCTTC. The variable domain in full, completed from reference TRBV5-6 and TRBJ1-2, reads DAGVTQSPTHLIKTRGQQVTLRCSPKSGHDTVSWYQQALGQGPQFIFQYYEEEERQRGNFPDRFSGHQFPNYSSELNVNALLLGDSALYLCASSYPGQERGYGYTFGSGTRLTVV.

This clonotype was found once. The chain uses TRBV18 and TRBJ1-1, with D hard to call. This CDR3 has 15 residues. Germline CDR1 KGHSH, CDR2 LQKENI. V was shortened by 4 bases and J by 1 base, with 13 bases between the two germline ends. The CDR3 loop reads CASSQERLGNTEAFF. DNA of the CDR3: TGTGCCAGCTCACAAGAACGGTTAGGGAACACTGAAGCTTTCTTT.

This clonotype appeared a single time. The chain employs TRBV5-6 and TRBJ1-4; D is perhaps TRBD1 (5 bases). Germline loops: CDR1 SGHDT, CDR2 YYEEEE. The V and J ends lost 4 bases and 8 bases respectively, with 12 bases between them. The CDR3 covers 13 residues. In DNA form, the CDR3 reads TGTGCCAGCAGCGGATTCAGGGTGGAAAAACTGTTTTTT. Its protein product is CASSGFRVEKLFF.

This rearrangement joins TRBV6-5 to TRBJ1-1, with a tentative D call TRBD1 (5 bases). Trimming shortened V by 8 bases and J by 5 bases, and 18 bases separated the two germline ends. The CDR3 covers 14 residues. Germline CDR1 is MNHEY and CDR2 is SVGAGI. CDR3 DNA sequence: TGTGCCAGCCGTCCGCCGGGGGGTAAGACTGAAGCTTTCTTT. It encodes CASRPPGGKTEAFF.

The chain joins TRBV4-3 to TRBJ1-5; a weak D match, TRBD1 (5 bases). This CDR3 is 15 amino acids long. Trimming stripped 0 bases from V and 5 bases from J, with 11 bases between. Germline lookup yields CDR1 LGHNA and CDR2 YSLEER. In DNA, the CDR3 is TGCGCCAGCAGCCAAGAAGTCGACAGTTATCAGCCCCAGCATTTT. This sequence encodes CASSQEVDSYQPQHF.

This chain links TRBV11-2 with TRBJ2-1; D gene ambiguous. CDR1 is SGHAT, CDR2 FQNNGV, per germline. This CDR3 comprises 11 residues. The germline V and J ends were trimmed by 3 bases and 6 bases, with 3 bases remaining between them. CDR3 in DNA: TGTGCCAGCAGCTTCCTCAATGAGCAGTTCTTC. Its protein product is CASSFLNEQFF.